A single sample is the source of the 14 T cell receptor beta chains below, sequenced in a study of long-term antiretroviral therapy in people with HIV. Survey-level resolution applied to immunoSEQ assay v3.0. The protocol was immunoSEQ multiplex PCR, while the TCRdb copy is restricted to in-frame clones and leaves out a portion. The data show approximately 14,000 clones, 80% seen once. The sample consisted of unsorted PBMCs, taken 3.2 years before starting antiretroviral therapy. The source of these receptors is a man aged 40-55 years with HIV.

V usage is TRBV28 and J usage is TRBJ1-1; no reliable D call. The V gene lost 9 bases and the J gene lost 0 bases, with 5 bases spanning the gap. Germline V gives CDR1 MDHEN, CDR2 SYDVKM. CDR3 size: 11 residues. CDR3 residues: CASEMNTEAFF. CDR3 DNA sequence: TGTGCCAGTGAGATGAACACTGAAGCTTTCTTT.

This chain links TRBV7-4 with TRBJ1-5; D gene ambiguous. The germline gives CDR1 SGHVT, CDR2 SQSDAQ. V shed 5 bases and J shed 6 bases, with 17 bases lying between them. This CDR3 comprises 15 residues. The CDR3 DNA reads TGTGCCAGCAGCCTCGACGGGGAGTCGGGTCAGCCCCAGCATTTT. This translates into CASSLDGESGQPQHF.

The CDR3 DNA reads as TGTGCCAGCAGTTTATTGGGGACTAGCGGGGGAAAGGCGGAGACCCAGTACTTC. Its translation is CASSLLGTSGGKAETQYF. The rearrangement links TRBV27 to TRBJ2-5; 14 bases line up with TRBD2. Trimming cost V 1 base and J 5 bases; bases outside gene matches: 9. The CDR3 covers 18 residues. Germline V gene lookup returns CDR1 MNHEY and CDR2 SMNVEV (reference sequence).

The chain is built from TRBV6-6 and TRBJ2-1; perhaps TRBD2 as D (5 bases). The CDR3 sequence is 12 residues long. The ends were cut back, 5 bases at V and 9 bases at J, with 11 bases in the middle. Germline CDR1 reads MNHNY; CDR2 reads SVGAGI (reference sequence). In DNA, the CDR3 is TGTGCCAGCAGTCCTCCGGGATCTGAGCAGTTCTTC. Its translation: CASSPPGSEQFF.

The rearrangement uses TRBV7-6 and TRBJ1-4; weak D call: TRBD1 (5 bases). V lost 1 base and J lost 2, with 8 bases in between. Germline V gives CDR1 SGHVS, CDR2 FNYEAQ. This CDR3 spans 15 amino acids. CDR3 in DNA: TGTGCCAGCAGCTTAGAGGGGTGGACTAATGAAAAACTGTTTTTT. Encoded protein: CASSLEGWTNEKLFF.

V usage is TRBV4-1 and J usage is TRBJ1-1; 8 bases line up with TRBD1. This CDR3 contains 17 residues. V lost 4 bases to trimming and J lost 5 bases; unmatched junction nucleotides: 15. Germline CDR1 MGHRA, CDR2 YSYEKL. The CDR3 DNA is TGCGCCAGCAGCCCTTCGGACAGGGCTTCCCAGGGGACTGAAGCTTTCTTT. This sequence encodes CASSPSDRASQGTEAFF.

The chain uses TRBV5-1 and TRBJ2-7; TRBD2 is a possible D gene (7 bases). The length of the CDR3 is 14 residues. Germline CDR1 and CDR2: SGHRS and YFSETQ. V dropped 4 bases and J dropped 4 bases, with 15 bases sitting between them. CDR3 DNA: TGCGCCAGCAGCCTCGAGGGGGGGCGTTACGAGCAGTACTTC. Amino acid sequence: CASSLEGGRYEQYF.

The V and J genes are TRBV6-6 and TRBJ1-1, with D unresolved. The CDR3 contains 15 residues. Germline CDR1 MNHNY, CDR2 SVGAGI (reference sequence). V was trimmed by 0 bases and J by 1 base, leaving 9 bases between them. CDR3 protein: CASSYSFQGNTEAFF. CDR3 sequence (DNA): TGTGCCAGCAGTTACTCGTTCCAAGGGAACACTGAAGCTTTCTTT.

This chain joins TRBV4-1 and TRBJ2-5; D may match TRBD1 or TRBD2 (6 bases each). The CDR3 extends over 15 amino acids. Trimming removed 3 bases from V and 5 bases from J, with 16 bases in between. CDR1 is MGHRA and CDR2 is YSYEKL in the germline V gene. The CDR3 loop reads CASSQGPRGGETQYF. CDR3 bases: TGCGCCAGCAGCCAGGGGCCCAGGGGAGGCGAGACCCAGTACTTC.

The chain uses TRBV7-2 and TRBJ1-2; a possible D gene is TRBD1 (6 bases). The CDR3 contains 14 residues. CDR1 and CDR2 from the germline V gene are SGHTA and FQGNSA. V gave up 3 bases and J gave up 1 base, with 9 bases separating them. The CDR3 protein is CASSFQQGNYGYTF. CDR3 nucleotide sequence: TGTGCCAGCAGCTTCCAACAGGGTAACTATGGCTACACCTTC.

The V call is TRBV30, the J call TRBJ1-1; D may be TRBD1 (5 bases). The germline V gene has CDR1 GTSNPN and CDR2 SVGIG (reference sequence). Trimming left V 3 bases short and J 0 bases short, with 11 bases between. This CDR3 has 14 amino acids. DNA for the CDR3: TGTGCCTGGAGCGAGGGGTTGATGAACACTGAAGCTTTCTTT. Encoded protein: CAWSEGLMNTEAFF.

J is TRBJ2-7 and V is TRBV18; D not certain. This CDR3 region has 14 residues. Trimming took 2 bases from V and 9 from J, leaving 17 bases between them. Germline lookup yields CDR1 KGHSH and CDR2 LQKENI. The CDR3 coding sequence is TGTGCCAGCTCACCATCCAACATTAAAAAGGGGCAGTACTTC. It is translated as CASSPSNIKKGQYF. Variable domain in full (rest from reference TRBV18 and TRBJ2-7): NAGVMQNPRHLVRRRGQEARLRCSPMKGHSHVYWYRQLPEEGLKFMVYLQKENIIDESGMPKERFSAEFPKEGPSILRIQQVVRGDSAAYFCASSPSNIKKGQYFGPGTRLTVT.

The chain employs TRBV5-6 and TRBJ2-3, with D possibly TRBD2 on 6 matching bases. The germline V gene has CDR1 SGHDT and CDR2 YYEEEE. V was pared by 5 bases and J by 6 bases, with 13 bases between. The CDR3 has 13 amino acids. CDR3 DNA: TGTGCCAGCAGTTTCGTTGGGGGGGATACGCAGTATTTT. This translates into CASSFVGGDTQYF.

In its sample, this clone was seen a few times. V and J are TRBV6-6 and TRBJ1-2; maybe TRBD1 (6 bases). There are 13 residues in the CDR3. In germline, CDR1 is MNHNY, CDR2 SVGAGI (reference sequence). The V end was cut by 6 bases, the J end by 5 bases, with 13 bases between. In DNA form, the CDR3 reads TGTGCCAGCAGCGCCCCAGGGGCGTATGGCTACACCTTC. Translation: CASSAPGAYGYTF.